Shown below are 9 T cell receptor beta chains from a single sample sequenced in a study of T cell responses to AZD1222 COVID-19 vaccine. Assay used: immunoSEQ multiplex PCR; TCRdb lists only in-frame clones, some missing. Among about 110,000 clones listed, about 90% were seen once. The source material was peripheral blood, sampled 28 days after the second AZD1222 dose. The receptor set was obtained from an adult who received the AZD1222 COVID-19 vaccine.

The CDR3 nucleotides read TGTGCCAGTAGTCGAAGCGGACTAGCGGGGGAAACCTACAATGAGCAGTTCTTC. The encoded protein is CASSRSGLAGETYNEQFF. This chain links TRBV19 with TRBJ2-1; 13 nucleotides line up with TRBD2. Germline trimming cut 5 bases from V and 2 bases from J; bases unmatched to any gene: 9. This CDR3 has 18 residues. Per germline, CDR1 LNHDA and CDR2 SQIVND (reference sequence). The whole variable domain, filled in from reference TRBV19 and TRBJ2-1, reads DGGITQSPKYLFRKEGQNVTLSCEQNLNHDAMYWYRQDPGQGLRLIYYSQIVNDFQKGDIAEGYSVSREKKESFPLTVTSAQKNPTAFYLCASSRSGLAGETYNEQFFGPGTRLTVL.

The chain carries TRBV2 and TRBJ2-7, with D unresolved. In germline, CDR1 is SNHLY, CDR2 FYNNEI. The V gene lost 0 bases and the J gene lost 2 bases, with 11 bases spanning the gap. The CDR3 is made up of 15 amino acids. CDR3 residues: CASSEAVYRTYEQYF. The CDR3 DNA reads TGTGCCAGCAGTGAAGCGGTGTACCGAACCTACGAGCAGTACTTC.

The V gene is TRBV19, the J gene TRBJ2-6; D is unclear. The CDR3 totals 14 residues. Trimming pared 7 bases from V and 0 bases from J, leaving 7 bases between. The V gene's germline CDR1 is LNHDA and CDR2 SQIVND (reference sequence). The CDR3 DNA reads TGTGCCAGTAATGCCGTCTCTGGGGCCAACGTCCTGACTTTC. Amino acids: CASNAVSGANVLTF.

The gene calls are TRBV27 and TRBJ2-7, with TRBD1 identical over 7 bases. J lost 0 bases, V lost 0 bases, and 2 bases had no gene match. Looked up from germline, CDR1 is MNHEY and CDR2 is SMNVEV (reference sequence). This CDR3 has 15 amino acids. CDR3 protein: CASSLSDRSSYEQYF. CDR3 nucleotide sequence: TGTGCCAGCAGTTTATCGGACAGGAGCTCCTACGAGCAGTACTTC.

This CDR3 reads CASSQGGVSGNTIYF. CDR3 DNA sequence: TGTGCCAGCAGCCAAGGCGGGGTCTCTGGAAACACCATATATTTT. This chain connects TRBV3-1 (or the pseudogene TRBV3-2) to TRBJ1-3; D is unclear. Trimming stripped 1 base from V and 0 bases from J, with 7 bases between. Per germline, CDR1 LGHDT and CDR2 YNNKEL (reference sequence). The CDR3 has 15 amino acids.

The V and J genes are TRBV10-3 and TRBJ2-6, with D perhaps being TRBD1 or TRBD2 (5 bases each). V was shortened by 6 bases and J by 0 bases, with 12 bases between the two germline ends. The CDR3 has 16 residues. Germline V gene sequence: CDR1 ENHRY, CDR2 SYGVKD. CDR3 DNA: TGTGCCATCAGACCCGGGACGGCCTCTGGGGCCAACGTCCTGACTTTC. The encoded protein is CAIRPGTASGANVLTF.

The V and J genes are TRBV5-1 and TRBJ2-2; D may be TRBD2 (6 bases). Looked up from germline, CDR1 is SGHRS and CDR2 is YFSETQ. This CDR3 spans 15 amino acids. Trimming removed 2 bases from V and 4 bases from J, with 12 bases in between. DNA for the CDR3: TGCGCCAGCAGCTTTGGAGGGACTGGCACCGGGGAGCTGTTTTTT. Translated, it gives CASSFGGTGTGELFF. Complete variable domain (other parts from reference TRBV5-1 and TRBJ2-2): KAGVTQTPRYLIKTRGQQVTLSCSPISGHRSVSWYQQTPGQGLQFLFEYFSETQRNKGNFPGRFSGRQFSNSRSEMNVSTLELGDSALYLCASSFGGTGTGELFFGEGSRLTVL.

This chain uses TRBV6-2 or TRBV6-3 with TRBJ1-4; the match to TRBD1 covers 12 bases. The CDR3 runs to 20 residues. The ends lost 0 bases at V and 7 bases at J; junction bases unmatched: 15. Germline V gene lookup returns CDR1 MNHEY and CDR2 SVGEGT. The CDR3 sequence is CASSYSKEGQGARHGEKLFF. The CDR3 bases are TGTGCCAGCAGTTACTCGAAGGAGGGACAGGGGGCCAGGCATGGTGAAAAACTGTTTTTT.

The genes are TRBV7-9 and TRBJ2-1, with D unclear. V gave up 2 bases and J gave up 7 bases, with 6 bases separating them. Germline V CDR1 and CDR2: SEHNR, FQNEAQ (reference sequence). This CDR3 is built from 12 residues. Here the CDR3 DNA reads TGTGCCAGCAGCTTAATGACGAATGAGCAGTTCTTC. Encoded protein: CASSLMTNEQFF.